The TCR beta chain described here comes from a study of T cell repertoires in cytomegalovirus infection. This clonotype appeared many times. Using its own MiXCR run on the reads, TCRdb lists one record per CDR3 protein. The repertoire has approximately 550,000 distinct CDR3 sequences, 16% of them found once; the top ten carry roughly a quarter. Germline V gives CDR1 MNHEY, CDR2 SMNVEV (reference sequence). Trimming took off 5 bases at V and 2 bases at J, with 11 bases between the two ends. This CDR3 spans 14 amino acids. The source material was CD8+ T cells from PBMCs. The clonotype originates from a human donor in good health (CMV status not recorded). Some clones in this sample may be carry-over from other donors' samples. The chain couples TRBV27 to TRBJ2-3, with D uncertain. The CDR3 protein is CASSNISPTDTQYF. Written as DNA, the CDR3 is TGTGCCAGCAGTAACATAAGCCCCACAGATACGCAGTATTTT.